The rows below give T cell receptor beta chains drawn from one sample of a study of T cell responses to AZD1222 COVID-19 vaccine. Using immunoSEQ multiplex PCR, the repertoire was profiled, and TCRdb retains in-frame clones only, with some absent. Of around 84,000 clones in the sample, about 90% were seen once. The sample here was peripheral blood, taken on day 0 of MenACWY control vaccination. The receptors were sampled from an adult in good health. CDR3s include the opening cysteine and the closing phenylalanine or tryptophan. A D gene is named only where the DNA matches it firmly. Only part of the rows carry a size: once, few, many, or a class if the clone is expanded.

v_gene: TRBV23-1
j_gene: TRBJ2-2
abundance: -
len: 15
d_gene: TRBD2
CDR3nt: TGCGCCAGCAGTCCCAAAAAGCGGGGCACCGGGGAGCTGTTTTTT
CDR3aa: CASSPKKRGTGELFF

v_gene: TRBV18
j_gene: TRBJ2-5
abundance: -
len: 20
d_gene: TRBD1
CDR3nt: TGTGCCAGCTCACCTCCCCCCCAGCGCAGGGGGTACGGTGTTGGAGAGACCCAGTACTTC
CDR3aa: CASSPPPQRRGYGVGETQYF

v_gene: TRBV6-4
j_gene: TRBJ1-1
abundance: -
len: 13
d_gene: -
CDR3nt: TGTGCCAGCAGTGACCCCCCGAACACTGAAGCTTTCTTT
CDR3aa: CASSDPPNTEAFF

v_gene: TRBV7-9
j_gene: TRBJ2-7
abundance: -
len: 13
d_gene: -
CDR3nt: TGTGCCAGCAGCTCCTGGGGGGCGGGTGAGCAGTACTTC
CDR3aa: CASSSWGAGEQYF

v_gene: TRBV10-1
j_gene: TRBJ1-5
abundance: -
len: 14
d_gene: -
CDR3nt: TGCGCCAGCAATCTGGGGGGTTGCAATCAGCCCCAGCATTTT
CDR3aa: CASNLGGCNQPQHF

v_gene: TRBV28
j_gene: TRBJ1-2
abundance: -
len: 17
d_gene: TRBD1
CDR3nt: TGTGCCAGCAGTTTAAAAACTTGGGACAGGGCGAACTATGGCTACACCTTC
CDR3aa: CASSLKTWDRANYGYTF

v_gene: TRBV6-5
j_gene: TRBJ2-3
abundance: -
len: 16
d_gene: TRBD1
CDR3nt: TGTGCCAGCAGTTACTCGAACAGGGGTGGAAGTTATACGCAGTATTTT
CDR3aa: CASSYSNRGGSYTQYF

v_gene: TRBV18
j_gene: TRBJ1-1
abundance: -
len: 14
d_gene: -
CDR3nt: TGTGCCAGCTCAGCGAGGCTTGATCCCACTGAAGCTTTCTTT
CDR3aa: CASSARLDPTEAFF

v_gene: TRBV27
j_gene: TRBJ1-6
abundance: -
len: 17
d_gene: -
CDR3nt: TGTGCCAGCAGTTACGGTAGGGGCCCAAGCATTAATTCACCCCTCCACTTT
CDR3aa: CASSYGRGPSINSPLHF

v_gene: TRBV5-6
j_gene: TRBJ2-5
abundance: -
len: 15
d_gene: -
CDR3nt: TGTGCCAGCAGCATATATAACAGGTTCTCGGGGACCCAGTACTTC
CDR3aa: CASSIYNRFSGTQYF

v_gene: TRBV15
j_gene: TRBJ1-2
abundance: -
len: 13
d_gene: TRBD1
CDR3nt: TGTGCCACCAGCGGGACAGGGAACTATGGCTACACCTTC
CDR3aa: CATSGTGNYGYTF

v_gene: TRBV9
j_gene: TRBJ1-5
abundance: -
len: 15
d_gene: -
CDR3nt: TGTGCCAGCAGCGTAGCCCCCTCGGGGAATCAGCCCCAGCATTTT
CDR3aa: CASSVAPSGNQPQHF

v_gene: TRBV7-2
j_gene: TRBJ1-4
abundance: -
len: 14
d_gene: -
CDR3nt: TGTGCCAGCAGCTTCGATGCAACTAATGAAAAACTGTTTTTT
CDR3aa: CASSFDATNEKLFF

v_gene: TRBV9
j_gene: TRBJ2-7
abundance: -
len: 15
d_gene: -
CDR3nt: TGTGCCAGCAGCGTAGGCCCGGACAGCACCTACGAGCAGTACTTC
CDR3aa: CASSVGPDSTYEQYF

v_gene: TRBV18
j_gene: TRBJ2-5
abundance: -
len: 13
d_gene: -
CDR3nt: TGTGCCAGCTCACCGCCCGGGGATGAGACCCAGTACTTC
CDR3aa: CASSPPGDETQYF

v_gene: TRBV28
j_gene: TRBJ2-5
abundance: -
len: 15
d_gene: TRBD1
CDR3nt: TGTGCCAGCAGTCCGAGGGGGCACGGGACAGAGACCCAGTACTTC
CDR3aa: CASSPRGHGTETQYF

v_gene: TRBV7-2
j_gene: TRBJ2-1
abundance: -
len: 15
d_gene: TRBD2
CDR3nt: TGTGCCAGCAGCCCCGTTAGCGGGGAGTACAATGAGCAGTTCTTC
CDR3aa: CASSPVSGEYNEQFF

v_gene: TRBV28
j_gene: TRBJ2-7
abundance: -
len: 13
d_gene: -
CDR3nt: TGTGCCAGCAGTTTATTGGCTCCCTACGAGCAGTACTTC
CDR3aa: CASSLLAPYEQYF

v_gene: TRBV9
j_gene: TRBJ1-6
abundance: -
len: 15
d_gene: TRBD1
CDR3nt: TGTGCCAGCAGCGTAACCGACAGGGTAGATTCACCCCTCCACTTT
CDR3aa: CASSVTDRVDSPLHF

v_gene: TRBV5-4
j_gene: TRBJ2-5
abundance: -
len: 15
d_gene: TRBD1
CDR3nt: TGTGCCAGCAGCCCTACAGGGGTTATGGGAGAGACCCAGTACTTC
CDR3aa: CASSPTGVMGETQYF

v_gene: TRBV19
j_gene: TRBJ1-5
abundance: -
len: 14
d_gene: -
CDR3nt: TGTGCCAGTAGGTGGGGGCAGAACAATCAGCCCCAGCATTTT
CDR3aa: CASRWGQNNQPQHF

v_gene: TRBV7-6
j_gene: TRBJ1-3
abundance: -
len: 16
d_gene: -
CDR3nt: TGTGCCAGCAGCCCTTCCGGGCCCCTCTCTGGAAACACCATATATTTT
CDR3aa: CASSPSGPLSGNTIYF

v_gene: TRBV30
j_gene: TRBJ2-5
abundance: -
len: 15
d_gene: -
CDR3nt: TGTGCCTGGAAGGAAAACTGGGGGGCTTGGGAGACCCAGTACTTC
CDR3aa: CAWKENWGAWETQYF

v_gene: TRBV10-2
j_gene: TRBJ2-1
abundance: few
len: 12
d_gene: -
CDR3nt: TGCGCCAGCAGTGAGGGGCTAGCTGAGCAGTTCTTC
CDR3aa: CASSEGLAEQFF

v_gene: TRBV5-8
j_gene: TRBJ2-1
abundance: -
len: 14
d_gene: -
CDR3nt: TGTGCCAGCAGCTTGGGTGGATTCTACAATGAGCAGTTCTTC
CDR3aa: CASSLGGFYNEQFF

v_gene: TRBV2
j_gene: TRBJ1-2
abundance: -
len: 14
d_gene: TRBD1
CDR3nt: TGTGCCAGCATTGGGGACAGGGGGAACTATGGCTACACCTTC
CDR3aa: CASIGDRGNYGYTF

v_gene: TRBV28
j_gene: TRBJ1-2
abundance: -
len: 13
d_gene: -
CDR3nt: TGTGCCAGCACCTCAACGAACAGCTATGGCTACACCTTC
CDR3aa: CASTSTNSYGYTF

v_gene: TRBV9
j_gene: TRBJ1-3
abundance: -
len: 15
d_gene: -
CDR3nt: TGTGCCAGCAGCTCTACCCCGGGACAAGGAAACACCATATATTTT
CDR3aa: CASSSTPGQGNTIYF

v_gene: TRBV28
j_gene: TRBJ1-2
abundance: -
len: 15
d_gene: -
CDR3nt: TGTGCCAGCAGCCTCCCTGGGGGAGGGTGGAGGGGCTACACCTTC
CDR3aa: CASSLPGGGWRGYTF

v_gene: TRBV10-3
j_gene: TRBJ2-3
abundance: -
len: 15
d_gene: TRBD2
CDR3nt: TGTGCCATCAGTGAAGCGGGAGGGAGCACAGATACGCAGTATTTT
CDR3aa: CAISEAGGSTDTQYF

v_gene: TRBV7-2
j_gene: TRBJ2-5
abundance: -
len: 12
d_gene: -
CDR3nt: TGTGCCAGCAGCAGGGGCCGGGAGACCCAGTACTTC
CDR3aa: CASSRGRETQYF

v_gene: TRBV5-8
j_gene: TRBJ1-6
abundance: -
len: 17
d_gene: TRBD1
CDR3nt: TGTGCCAGCAGCTTGTCACGGGACAGCTCCTATAATTCACCCCTCCACTTT
CDR3aa: CASSLSRDSSYNSPLHF

v_gene: TRBV5-1
j_gene: TRBJ2-5
abundance: -
len: 15
d_gene: -
CDR3nt: TGCGCCAGCAGCCCCGGCTTGATTAGTCAAGAGACCCAGTACTTC
CDR3aa: CASSPGLISQETQYF

v_gene: TRBV12-3/TRBV12-4
j_gene: TRBJ2-1
abundance: -
len: 13
d_gene: TRBD1
CDR3nt: TGTGCCAGCACCCCCAGGGGGCGGAGTGAGCAGTTCTTC
CDR3aa: CASTPRGRSEQFF

v_gene: TRBV6-2/TRBV6-3
j_gene: TRBJ2-1
abundance: -
len: 12
d_gene: -
CDR3nt: TGTGCCAGCAGCAACGCTCGGAATGAGCAGTTCTTC
CDR3aa: CASSNARNEQFF

v_gene: TRBV6-1
j_gene: TRBJ1-2
abundance: -
len: 14
d_gene: -
CDR3nt: TGTGCCAGCAGTGAAAACTGGCCTAACTATGGCTACACCTTC
CDR3aa: CASSENWPNYGYTF

v_gene: TRBV28
j_gene: TRBJ1-5
abundance: -
len: 16
d_gene: -
CDR3nt: TGTGCCAGCAGTTTATTTAAGGGGGGGGACAATCAGCCCCAGCATTTT
CDR3aa: CASSLFKGGDNQPQHF

v_gene: TRBV7-9
j_gene: TRBJ2-7
abundance: once
len: 16
d_gene: TRBD1
CDR3nt: TGTGCCAGCAGCCCACCTACCGGACAGGGTGCCTACGAGCAGTACTTC
CDR3aa: CASSPPTGQGAYEQYF

v_gene: TRBV28
j_gene: TRBJ2-7
abundance: -
len: 12
d_gene: -
CDR3nt: TGTGCCAGCAGTTTGGTTCCGCCCGAGCAGTACTTC
CDR3aa: CASSLVPPEQYF

v_gene: TRBV7-9
j_gene: TRBJ2-5
abundance: -
len: 14
d_gene: TRBD1
CDR3nt: TGTGCCAGCAGCATAACAGGGGTGTCAGAGACCCAGTACTTC
CDR3aa: CASSITGVSETQYF

v_gene: TRBV28
j_gene: TRBJ1-5
abundance: -
len: 13
d_gene: -
CDR3nt: TGTGCCAGCAGTTTAGGGGGGCCTCAGCCCCAGCATTTT
CDR3aa: CASSLGGPQPQHF

v_gene: TRBV9
j_gene: TRBJ2-3
abundance: once
len: 16
d_gene: -
CDR3nt: TGTGCCAGCAGCGTAGAAGCCGAAGCCTTCACAGATACGCAGTATTTT
CDR3aa: CASSVEAEAFTDTQYF

v_gene: TRBV6-2/TRBV6-3
j_gene: TRBJ2-7
abundance: -
len: 14
d_gene: -
CDR3nt: TGTGCCAGCAGCCTAAGCGGGTCAGCCTACGAGCAGTACTTC
CDR3aa: CASSLSGSAYEQYF

v_gene: TRBV14
j_gene: TRBJ1-2
abundance: -
len: 13
d_gene: -
CDR3nt: TGTGCCAGCAGCCAAGGCAGGGTGTTTGGCTACACCTTC
CDR3aa: CASSQGRVFGYTF

v_gene: TRBV19
j_gene: TRBJ1-4
abundance: -
len: 14
d_gene: TRBD1
CDR3nt: TGTGCCAGTAGCCGGACAGGGAGCGATGAAAAACTGTTTTTT
CDR3aa: CASSRTGSDEKLFF

v_gene: TRBV29-1
j_gene: TRBJ2-2
abundance: -
len: 15
d_gene: -
CDR3nt: TGCAGCGTTGAAGCCGGCCAGCAGAACACCGGGGAGCTGTTTTTT
CDR3aa: CSVEAGQQNTGELFF

v_gene: TRBV5-4
j_gene: TRBJ2-2
abundance: -
len: 15
d_gene: -
CDR3nt: TGTGCCAGCAGCTTGGGCCGGTTGAACACCGGGGAGCTGTTTTTT
CDR3aa: CASSLGRLNTGELFF

v_gene: TRBV7-9
j_gene: TRBJ2-1
abundance: -
len: 16
d_gene: -
CDR3nt: TGTGCCAGCAGCTTAGTTGGGGTCGATACCCACAATGAGCAGTTCTTC
CDR3aa: CASSLVGVDTHNEQFF

v_gene: TRBV7-2
j_gene: TRBJ2-1
abundance: -
len: 15
d_gene: TRBD2
CDR3nt: TGTGCCAGCAGCCAGACTAGCGGGGGGTTGGTTGAGCAGTTCTTC
CDR3aa: CASSQTSGGLVEQFF

v_gene: TRBV2
j_gene: TRBJ2-3
abundance: -
len: 16
d_gene: -
CDR3nt: TGTGCCAGCAGTGAAGGTATGACTATGAGCACAGATACGCAGTATTTT
CDR3aa: CASSEGMTMSTDTQYF

v_gene: TRBV30
j_gene: TRBJ2-2
abundance: once
len: 15
d_gene: TRBD2
CDR3nt: TGTGCCTGGGGGAGGGTAGCGGGGGGAACCGGGGAGCTGTTTTTT
CDR3aa: CAWGRVAGGTGELFF